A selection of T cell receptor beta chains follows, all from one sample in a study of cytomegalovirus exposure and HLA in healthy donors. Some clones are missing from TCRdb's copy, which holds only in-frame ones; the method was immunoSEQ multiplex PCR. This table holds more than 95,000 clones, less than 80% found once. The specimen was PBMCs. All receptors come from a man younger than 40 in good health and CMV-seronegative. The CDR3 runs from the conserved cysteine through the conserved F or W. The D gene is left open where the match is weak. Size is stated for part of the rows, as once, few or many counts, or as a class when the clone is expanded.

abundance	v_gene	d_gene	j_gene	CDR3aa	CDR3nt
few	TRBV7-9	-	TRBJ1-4	CASSFDSHVNEKLFF	TGTGCCAGCAGCTTTGACAGCCATGTTAATGAAAAACTGTTTTTT
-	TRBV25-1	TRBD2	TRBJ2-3	CASSPAGVTDTQYF	TGTGCCAGCAGTCCTGCGGGAGTAACAGATACGCAGTATTTT
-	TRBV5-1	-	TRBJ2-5	CASSLAVQNQETQYF	TGCGCCAGCAGCTTGGCCGTTCAGAACCAAGAGACCCAGTACTTC
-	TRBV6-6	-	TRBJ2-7	CASRPPLAGHYEQYF	TGTGCCAGCAGACCCCCCCTTGCAGGGCACTACGAGCAGTACTTC
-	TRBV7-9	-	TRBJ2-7	CASSSGTGGYEQYF	TGTGCCAGCAGCTCCGGGACTGGGGGCTACGAGCAGTACTTC
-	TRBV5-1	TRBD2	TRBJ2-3	CASSRAGLETDTQYF	TGCGCCAGCAGCCGGGCGGGACTAGAAACAGATACGCAGTATTTT
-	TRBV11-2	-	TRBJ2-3	CASSPGLGTDTQYF	TGTGCCAGCAGTCCGGGACTTGGCACAGATACGCAGTATTTT
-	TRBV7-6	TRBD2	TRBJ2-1	CASSRGLAESNEQFF	TGTGCCAGCAGCAGGGGACTAGCGGAAAGTAATGAGCAGTTCTTC
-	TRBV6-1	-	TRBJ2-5	CASSGGLVSGETQYF	TGTGCCAGCAGTGGGGGACTCGTCAGCGGGGAGACCCAGTACTTC
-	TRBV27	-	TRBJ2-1	CASSSVPGRGNEQFF	TGTGCCAGCAGTTCTGTTCCTGGACGGGGCAATGAGCAGTTCTTC
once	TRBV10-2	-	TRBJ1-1	CASTVGEHTEAFF	TGCGCCAGCACAGTTGGAGAGCACACTGAAGCTTTCTTT
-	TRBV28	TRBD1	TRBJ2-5	CASSLSQGVQETQYF	TGTGCCAGCAGTCTAAGCCAGGGGGTCCAAGAGACCCAGTACTTC
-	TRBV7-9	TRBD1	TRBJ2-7	CASSSPDFRDRNYEQYF	TGTGCCAGCAGCTCTCCCGACTTCCGGGACAGAAACTACGAGCAGTACTTC
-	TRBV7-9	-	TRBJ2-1	CASSSKIRVGRNEQFF	TGTGCCAGCAGCTCAAAGATCCGGGTTGGTAGGAATGAGCAGTTCTTC
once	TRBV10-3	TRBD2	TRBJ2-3	CAITGGNTDTQYF	TGTGCCATCACGGGAGGGAACACAGATACGCAGTATTTT
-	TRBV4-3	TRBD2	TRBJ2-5	CASSRGTSGYQETQYF	TGCGCCAGCAGCCGCGGGACTAGCGGCTACCAAGAGACCCAGTACTTC
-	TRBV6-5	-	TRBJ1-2	CASSWGPYYGYTF	TGTGCCAGCAGTTGGGGGCCCTACTATGGCTACACCTTC
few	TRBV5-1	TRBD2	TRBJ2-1	CASSLVAGLSSYNEQFF	TGCGCCAGCAGCTTGGTAGCGGGACTGAGCTCCTACAATGAGCAGTTCTTC
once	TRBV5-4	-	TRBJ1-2	CASSPQGSNYGYTF	TGTGCCAGCAGCCCCCAGGGTTCCAACTATGGCTACACCTTC
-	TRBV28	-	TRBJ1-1	CASSSRGRGNTEAFF	TGTGCCAGCAGTTCCCGGGGTCGAGGCAACACTGAAGCTTTCTTT
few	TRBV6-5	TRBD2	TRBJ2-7	CASSSPSGEVSYEQYF	TGTGCCAGCAGTTCCCCTAGCGGGGAGGTCTCCTACGAGCAGTACTTC
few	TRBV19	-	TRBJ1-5	CASGQGIGGNQPQHF	TGTGCCAGTGGGCAGGGGATTGGGGGCAATCAGCCCCAGCATTTT
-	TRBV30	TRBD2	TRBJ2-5	CAWSLGSGILETQYF	TGTGCCTGGAGTCTTGGTAGCGGGATTTTGGAGACCCAGTACTTC
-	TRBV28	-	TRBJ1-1	CASKIGSLRGAMNTEAFF	TGTGCCAGCAAGATCGGGTCCCTCAGGGGAGCGATGAACACTGAAGCTTTCTTT
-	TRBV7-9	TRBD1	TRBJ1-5	CASSSRDRDYQPQHF	TGTGCCAGCAGCTCCCGGGACAGGGACTATCAGCCCCAGCATTTT
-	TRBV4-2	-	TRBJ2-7	CASSHAQQEMTEQKYEQYF	TGTGCCAGCAGCCATGCACAACAGGAGATGACAGAACAGAAGTACGAGCAGTACTTC
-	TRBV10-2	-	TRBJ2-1	CASSESVGEQFF	TGCGCCAGCAGTGAGTCCGTCGGTGAGCAGTTCTTC
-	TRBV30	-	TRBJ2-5	CAWSVDGGRGETQYF	TGTGCCTGGAGTGTAGACGGGGGGCGAGGCGAGACCCAGTACTTC
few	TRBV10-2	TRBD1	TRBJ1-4	CASNRGGEEKLFF	TGCGCCAGCAACAGAGGGGGCGAAGAAAAACTGTTTTTT
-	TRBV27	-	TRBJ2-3	CASSFVAGSTDTQYF	TGTGCCAGCAGTTTTGTGGCAGGGTCCACAGATACGCAGTATTTT
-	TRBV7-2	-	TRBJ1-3	CASTPQGTTRGNTIYF	TGTGCCAGCACCCCGCAGGGCACCACAAGGGGAAACACCATATATTTT
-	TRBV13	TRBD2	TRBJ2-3	CASSSSWTSGGTDNTDTQYF	TGTGCCAGCAGCTCCTCCTGGACTAGCGGGGGGACAGACAACACAGATACGCAGTATTTT
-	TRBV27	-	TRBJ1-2	CASSSSLGVAGGYTF	TGTGCCAGCAGTTCGTCTCTTGGGGTGGCGGGAGGCTACACCTTC
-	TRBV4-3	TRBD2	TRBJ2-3	CASSQGGLAGGTDTQYF	TGCGCCAGCAGCCAGGGGGGGCTAGCGGGAGGGACAGATACGCAGTATTTT
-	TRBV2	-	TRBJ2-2	CASSGLGGTGELFF	TGTGCCAGCAGTGGGCTGGGAGGAACCGGGGAGCTGTTTTTT
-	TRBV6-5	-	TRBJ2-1	CASRQPSAGVSFF	TGTGCCAGCAGACAACCCTCTGCAGGGGTTTCGTTCTTC
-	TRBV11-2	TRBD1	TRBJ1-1	CASSLTSGQYTEAFF	TGTGCCAGCAGCTTGACATCGGGACAGTACACTGAAGCTTTCTTT
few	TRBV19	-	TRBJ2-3	CASSVTSFRADTQYF	TGTGCCAGTAGTGTGACTAGTTTTAGGGCAGATACGCAGTATTTT
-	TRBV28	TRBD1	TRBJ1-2	CASRDRDRVGNYGYTF	TGTGCCAGCAGAGACCGGGACAGGGTCGGGAACTATGGCTACACCTTC
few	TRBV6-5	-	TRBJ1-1	CASSPQGLGTEAFF	TGTGCCAGCAGCCCCCAGGGGCTGGGGACTGAAGCTTTCTTT
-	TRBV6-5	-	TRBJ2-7	CASSYTTGRGGGEQYF	TGTGCCAGCAGTTACACTACAGGGAGGGGGGGCGGCGAGCAGTACTTC
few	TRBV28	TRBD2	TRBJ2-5	CASSLWGKTSGGFQETQYF	TGTGCCAGCAGCTTGTGGGGAAAGACTAGCGGGGGTTTTCAAGAGACCCAGTACTTC
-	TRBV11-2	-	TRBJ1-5	CASSSDRNQPQHF	TGTGCCAGCAGCAGCGACAGGAATCAGCCCCAGCATTTT
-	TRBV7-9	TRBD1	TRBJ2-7	CASSSTGTGGFFEQYF	TGTGCCAGCAGCTCCACCGGGACAGGGGGCTTCTTCGAGCAGTACTTC
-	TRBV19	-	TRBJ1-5	CASSITPGPYQPQHF	TGTGCCAGTAGTATTACCCCAGGGCCGTATCAGCCCCAGCATTTT
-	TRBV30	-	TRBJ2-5	CACGPGGQETQYF	TGTGCCTGCGGCCCCGGCGGACAAGAGACCCAGTACTTC
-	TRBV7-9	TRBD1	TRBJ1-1	CASSPPRQGPLNTEAFF	TGTGCCAGCAGCCCTCCTAGACAGGGGCCCTTGAACACTGAAGCTTTCTTT
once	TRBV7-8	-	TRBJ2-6	CASSLVGASGANVLTF	TGTGCCAGCAGCTTAGTGGGGGCCTCTGGGGCCAACGTCCTGACTTTC
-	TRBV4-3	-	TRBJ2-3	CASSQEPGASTDTQYF	TGCGCCAGCAGCCAAGAGCCAGGGGCTAGCACAGATACGCAGTATTTT
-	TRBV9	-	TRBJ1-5	CASSVTPEGNQPQHF	TGTGCCAGCAGCGTCACACCAGAGGGCAATCAGCCCCAGCATTTT